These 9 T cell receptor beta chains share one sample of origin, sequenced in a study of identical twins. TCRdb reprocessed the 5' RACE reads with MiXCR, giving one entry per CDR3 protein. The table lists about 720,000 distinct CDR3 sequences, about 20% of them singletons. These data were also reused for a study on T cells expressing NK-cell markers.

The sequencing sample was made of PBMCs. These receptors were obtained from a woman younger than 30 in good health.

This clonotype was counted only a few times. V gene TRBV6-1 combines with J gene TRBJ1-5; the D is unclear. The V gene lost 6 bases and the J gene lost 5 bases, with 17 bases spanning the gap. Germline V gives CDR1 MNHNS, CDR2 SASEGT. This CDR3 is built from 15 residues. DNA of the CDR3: TGTGCCAGCAGCCCGTACCCGGCGTTCGATCAGCCCCAGCATTTT. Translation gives CASSPYPAFDQPQHF.

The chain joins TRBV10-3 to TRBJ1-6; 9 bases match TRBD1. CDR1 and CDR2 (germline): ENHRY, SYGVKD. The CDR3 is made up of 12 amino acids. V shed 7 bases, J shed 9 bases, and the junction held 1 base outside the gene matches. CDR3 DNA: TGTGCCATCAAGACAGGGGGTTCACCCCTCCACTTT. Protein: CAIKTGGSPLHF.

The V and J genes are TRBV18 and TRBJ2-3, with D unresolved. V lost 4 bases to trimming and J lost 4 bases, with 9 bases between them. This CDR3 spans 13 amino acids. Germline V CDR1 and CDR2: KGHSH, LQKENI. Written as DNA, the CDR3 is TGTGCCAGCTCACTCTATTACTCAGATACGCAGTATTTT. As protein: CASSLYYSDTQYF.

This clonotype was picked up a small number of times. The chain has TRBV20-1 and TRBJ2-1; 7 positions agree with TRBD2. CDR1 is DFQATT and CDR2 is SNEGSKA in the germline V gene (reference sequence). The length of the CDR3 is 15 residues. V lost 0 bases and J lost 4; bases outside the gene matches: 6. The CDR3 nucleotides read TGCAGTGCTAGAGACCCGGGGGGAGTTTACAATGAGCAGTTCTTC. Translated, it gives CSARDPGGVYNEQFF.

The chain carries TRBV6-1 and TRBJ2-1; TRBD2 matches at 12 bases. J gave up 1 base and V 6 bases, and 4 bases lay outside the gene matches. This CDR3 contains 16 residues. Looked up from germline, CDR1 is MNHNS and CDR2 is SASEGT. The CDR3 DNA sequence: TGTGCCAGCAGAGGACTAGCGGGGAGGTCCTACAATGAGCAGTTCTTC. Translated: CASRGLAGRSYNEQFF.

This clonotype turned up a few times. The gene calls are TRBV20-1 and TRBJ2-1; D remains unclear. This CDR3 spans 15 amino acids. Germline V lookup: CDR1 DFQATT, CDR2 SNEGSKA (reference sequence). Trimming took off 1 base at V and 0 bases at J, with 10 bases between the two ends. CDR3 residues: CSARGFGSSYNEQFF. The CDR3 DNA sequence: TGCAGTGCTAGAGGATTCGGTAGCTCCTACAATGAGCAGTTCTTC.

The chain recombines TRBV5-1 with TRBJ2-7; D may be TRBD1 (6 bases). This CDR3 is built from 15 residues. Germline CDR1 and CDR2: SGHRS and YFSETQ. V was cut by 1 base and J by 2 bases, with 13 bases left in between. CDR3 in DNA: TGCGCCAGCAGCTTGCTCGGACAGACCACCTACGAGCAGTACTTC. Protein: CASSLLGQTTYEQYF.

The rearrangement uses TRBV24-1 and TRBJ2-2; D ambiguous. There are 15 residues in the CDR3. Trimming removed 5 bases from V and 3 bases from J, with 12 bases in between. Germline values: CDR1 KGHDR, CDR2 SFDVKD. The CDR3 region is CATSGTEDYTGELFF. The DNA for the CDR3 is TGTGCCACCAGTGGGACGGAAGACTACACCGGGGAGCTGTTTTTT.

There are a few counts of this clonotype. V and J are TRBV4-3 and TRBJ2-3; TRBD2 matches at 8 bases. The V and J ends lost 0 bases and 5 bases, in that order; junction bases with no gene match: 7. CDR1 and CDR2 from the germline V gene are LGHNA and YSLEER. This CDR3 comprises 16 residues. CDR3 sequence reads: CASSQEDIRGGDTQYF. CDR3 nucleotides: TGCGCCAGCAGCCAAGAGGACATCCGGGGGGGAGATACGCAGTATTTT.